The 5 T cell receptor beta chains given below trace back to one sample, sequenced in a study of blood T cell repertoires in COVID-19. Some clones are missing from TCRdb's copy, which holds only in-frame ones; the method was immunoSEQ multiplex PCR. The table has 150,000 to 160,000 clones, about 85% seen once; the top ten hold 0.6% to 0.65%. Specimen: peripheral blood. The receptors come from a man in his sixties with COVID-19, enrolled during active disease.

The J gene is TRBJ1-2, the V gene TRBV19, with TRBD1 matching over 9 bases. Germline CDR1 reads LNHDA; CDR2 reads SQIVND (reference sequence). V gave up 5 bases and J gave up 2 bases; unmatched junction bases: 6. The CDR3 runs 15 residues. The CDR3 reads CASSGTGTQNYGYTF. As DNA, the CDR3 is TGTGCCAGTAGTGGGACAGGGACCCAAAACTATGGCTACACCTTC.

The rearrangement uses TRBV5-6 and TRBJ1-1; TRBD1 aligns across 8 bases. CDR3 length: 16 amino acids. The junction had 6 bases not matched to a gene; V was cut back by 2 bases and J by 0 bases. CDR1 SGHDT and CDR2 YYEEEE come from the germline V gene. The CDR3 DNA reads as TGTGCCAGCAGCTTTAGGCAGGGGGCCATGAACACTGAAGCTTTCTTT. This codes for CASSFRQGAMNTEAFF.

The CDR3 region is CASQDRVATNEKLFF. DNA for the CDR3: TGTGCCAGCCAAGACAGGGTCGCAACTAATGAAAAACTGTTTTTT. The chain is built from TRBV18 and TRBJ1-4; 7 bases align to TRBD1. This CDR3 is built from 15 residues. CDR1 and CDR2 (germline): KGHSH, LQKENI. With V trimmed by 8 bases and J by 0 bases, 6 bases remained unmatched.

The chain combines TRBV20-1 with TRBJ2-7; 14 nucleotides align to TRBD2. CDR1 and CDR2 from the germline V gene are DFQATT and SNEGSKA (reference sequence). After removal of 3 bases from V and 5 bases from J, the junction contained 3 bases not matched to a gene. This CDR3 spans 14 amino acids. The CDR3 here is CSASRLAGGDEQYF. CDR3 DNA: TGCAGTGCTAGTCGACTAGCGGGAGGGGACGAGCAGTACTTC.

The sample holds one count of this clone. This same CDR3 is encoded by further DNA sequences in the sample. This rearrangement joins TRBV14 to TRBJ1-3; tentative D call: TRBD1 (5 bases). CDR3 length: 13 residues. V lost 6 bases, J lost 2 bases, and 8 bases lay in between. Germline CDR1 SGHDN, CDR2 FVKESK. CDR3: CASSLGAGNTIYF. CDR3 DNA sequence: TGTGCCAGCAGTTTAGGGGCTGGAAACACCATATATTTT.